The entry below gives a single T cell receptor (beta chain) sequence along with its context. Its specificity is unknown. Deep level was the assay's run setting. When replicate PCRs were run on sorted subsets, they used 200 ng DNA, tens of thousands of T cell genomes. Libraries were prepared by immunoSEQ multiplex PCR; TCRdb keeps only in-frame clonotypes and omits some of them. Counted here are 2 million to 2.5 million clones, 90% to 96% occurring once; the ten biggest clones make up around 0.13%. The data were taken from a study of shared clonotypes between healthy human individuals. With 2 bases removed from V and 7 bases from J, the gap between germline ends came to 21 bases. This CDR3 is built from 17 residues. The germline V gene encodes CDR1 MGHRA and CDR2 YSYEKL. Findings and caveats of the study: Roughly 5% of naive CD4 clonotypes were shared across several donors. Non-shared clonotypes displayed generation probabilities falling below those of clonotypes present in all four donors.

Sample: naive CD4+ T cells sorted from blood. Specified subset: CD45RA+ positively selected. V is TRBV4-1 and J is TRBJ1-3; tentative D call: TRBD1 (5 bases). This clonotype was sampled from a young man in good health. CDR3: CASSQRLGLYSGNTIYF. CDR3 coding DNA: TGCGCCAGCAGCCAAAGATTGGGACTTTACTCGGGGAACACCATATATTTT.